This T cell receptor beta chain was sequenced in a study of a mutant IDH1 vaccine in newly diagnosed glioma. About the study: Prior therapy was radiotherapy, temozolomide, or both; most received both.

Time point indicated: week 35, safety follow-up. The content of each vaccine dose was 300 ug of mutant IDH1 20-mer peptide, and topical imiquimod accompanied it. The CDR3 loop spans 16 amino acids. Germline V CDR1 and CDR2: SEHNR, FQNEAQ (reference sequence). V lost 5 bases to trimming and J lost 0 bases, with 17 bases between them. Study-level findings and limits: Changes to the top peripheral T cell clonotypes appeared unrelated to pseudoprogression.

Using immunoSEQ multiplex PCR, the repertoire was profiled, and TCRdb retains in-frame clones only, with some absent. This repertoire shows some 54,000 clones, around 80% found once; its top ten account for 3.5% to 5%. Worth noting for this clone: Its antigen is not known.

V gene TRBV7-9 combines with J gene TRBJ2-7; D not certain. The sequence came from a woman in her late teens or twenties with glioma. The sequencing here drew on PBMCs, taken from a glioma patient whose treatment included an IDH1 peptide vaccine. CDR3 protein: CASSQDVSYVSYEQYF. The CDR3 coding sequence is TGTGCCAGCAGCCAGGACGTTTCCTATGTCTCCTACGAGCAGTACTTC.